This T cell receptor (beta chain) was sequenced for a study of blood T cell repertoires in COVID-19. In Seattle, patients joined the study during active infection and were tracked longitudinally. V lost 4 bases, J lost 2 bases, and 4 bases stayed unmatched. Germline V CDR1 and CDR2: SGHRS, YFSETQ. CDR3 length equals 16 residues. Study processing details: Reference gene primer amplification gave nucleated cell count estimates. Using immunoSEQ multiplex PCR, the repertoire was profiled, and TCRdb retains in-frame clones only, with some absent. The DNA gave D and trimming, while V, J and clone size come from that table. This sample has approximately 170,000 clones, with around 85% found just once.

Sequencing input: peripheral blood. V is TRBV5-1 and J is TRBJ2-5, with 14 bases lining up with TRBD2. The clonotype comes from a man older than 75 with COVID-19, enrolled during active disease. The CDR3, as DNA: TGCGCCAGCAGCCATGGACTAGCGGGGGGACAAGAGACCCAGTACTTC. It encodes CASSHGLAGGQETQYF.